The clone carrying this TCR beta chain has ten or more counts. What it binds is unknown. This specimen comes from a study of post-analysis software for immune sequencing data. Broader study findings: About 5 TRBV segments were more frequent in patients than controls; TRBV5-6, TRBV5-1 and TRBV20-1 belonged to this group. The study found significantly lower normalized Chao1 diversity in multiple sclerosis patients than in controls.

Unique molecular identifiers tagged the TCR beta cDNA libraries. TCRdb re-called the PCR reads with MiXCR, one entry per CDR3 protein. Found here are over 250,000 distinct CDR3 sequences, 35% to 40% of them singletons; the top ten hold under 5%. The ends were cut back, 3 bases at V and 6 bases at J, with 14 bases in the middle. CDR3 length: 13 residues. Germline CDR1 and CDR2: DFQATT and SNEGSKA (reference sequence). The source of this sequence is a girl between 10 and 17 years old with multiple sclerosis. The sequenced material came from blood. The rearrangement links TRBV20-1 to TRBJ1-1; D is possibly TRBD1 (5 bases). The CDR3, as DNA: TGCAGTGCTAGTGGAGGGGTCGCTGCTGAAGCTTTCTTT. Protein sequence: CSASGGVAAEAFF.